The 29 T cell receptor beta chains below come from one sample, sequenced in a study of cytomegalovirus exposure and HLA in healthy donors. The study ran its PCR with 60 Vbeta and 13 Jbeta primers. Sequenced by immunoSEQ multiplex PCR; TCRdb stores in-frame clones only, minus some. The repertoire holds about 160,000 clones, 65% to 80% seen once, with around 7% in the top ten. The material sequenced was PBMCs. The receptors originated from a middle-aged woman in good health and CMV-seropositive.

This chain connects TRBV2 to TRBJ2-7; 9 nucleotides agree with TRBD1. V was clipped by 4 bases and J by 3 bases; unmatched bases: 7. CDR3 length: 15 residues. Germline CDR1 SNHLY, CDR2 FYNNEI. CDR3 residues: CASSGLQGAVYEQYF. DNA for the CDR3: TGTGCCAGCAGTGGACTACAGGGGGCGGTCTACGAGCAGTACTTC.

CDR3 loop: CASSLGGLNSPLHF. CDR3 DNA sequence: TGTGCCAGCAGTTTAGGAGGGCTTAATTCACCCCTCCACTTT. V and J are TRBV28 and TRBJ1-6; D uncertain. Germline V lookup: CDR1 MDHEN, CDR2 SYDVKM. This CDR3 is 14 amino acids long. V was trimmed by 2 bases and J by 6 bases, leaving 8 bases between them.

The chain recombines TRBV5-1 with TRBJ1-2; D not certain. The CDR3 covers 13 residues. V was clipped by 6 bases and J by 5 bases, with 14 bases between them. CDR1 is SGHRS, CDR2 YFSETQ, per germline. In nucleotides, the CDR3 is TGCGCCAGCAATTCCGAGGCGGGTTATGGCTACACCTTC. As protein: CASNSEAGYGYTF.

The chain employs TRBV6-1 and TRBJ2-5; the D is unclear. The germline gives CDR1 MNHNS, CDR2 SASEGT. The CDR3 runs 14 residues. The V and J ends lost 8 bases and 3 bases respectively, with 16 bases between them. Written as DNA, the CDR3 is TGTGCCAGCGGTATTACCGCGGCAGAAGAGACCCAGTACTTC. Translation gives CASGITAAEETQYF.

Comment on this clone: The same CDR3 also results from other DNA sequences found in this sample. The CDR3 DNA sequence: TGTGCCAGTAGTATAGGAGGCGGGGGCTACACCTTC. It codes for CASSIGGGGYTF. The chain recombines TRBV19 with TRBJ1-2; no definite D call. The CDR3 has 12 amino acids. V was cut by 1 base and J by 8 bases, with 8 bases left in between. Germline CDR1 reads LNHDA; CDR2 reads SQIVND (reference sequence).

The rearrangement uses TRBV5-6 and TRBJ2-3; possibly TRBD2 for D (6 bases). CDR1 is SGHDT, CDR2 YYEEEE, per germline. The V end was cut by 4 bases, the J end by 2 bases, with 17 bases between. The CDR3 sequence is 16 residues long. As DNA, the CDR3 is TGTGCCAGCAGCCTCGCCGGGACTTTCAACACAGATACGCAGTATTTT. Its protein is CASSLAGTFNTDTQYF.

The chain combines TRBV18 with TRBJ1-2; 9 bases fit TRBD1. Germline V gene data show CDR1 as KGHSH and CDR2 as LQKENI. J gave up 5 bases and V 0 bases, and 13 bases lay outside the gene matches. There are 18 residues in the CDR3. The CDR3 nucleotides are TGTGCCAGCTCACCACCGACGGGACAGGGAGCCCCTATTTATGGCTACACCTTC. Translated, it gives CASSPPTGQGAPIYGYTF.

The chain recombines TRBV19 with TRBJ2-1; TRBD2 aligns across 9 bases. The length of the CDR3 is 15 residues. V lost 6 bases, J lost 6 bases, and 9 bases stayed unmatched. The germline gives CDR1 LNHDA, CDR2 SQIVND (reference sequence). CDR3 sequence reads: CASRELAGVGNEQFF. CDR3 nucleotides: TGTGCCAGTAGAGAATTAGCGGGGGTGGGCAATGAGCAGTTCTTC.

The CDR3: CASRLGGGATDTQYF. CDR3 nucleotide sequence: TGTGCCAGCAGACTAGGGGGAGGGGCCACAGATACGCAGTATTTT. This chain links TRBV9 with TRBJ2-3, with D possibly being TRBD2 (7 bases). CDR3 length: 15 residues. Trimming stripped 5 bases from V and 2 bases from J, with 15 bases between. In germline, CDR1 is SGDLS, CDR2 YYNGEE.

In nucleotides, the CDR3 is TGCGCCAGCAGCCTCTCAGGGGTCACAGATACGCAGTATTTT. Amino acids: CASSLSGVTDTQYF. The V call is TRBV5-1, the J call TRBJ2-3, with a weak D call TRBD1 (6 bases). The V end was cut by 4 bases, the J end by 2 bases, with 11 bases between. The CDR3 has 14 amino acids. Looked up from germline, CDR1 is SGHRS and CDR2 is YFSETQ.

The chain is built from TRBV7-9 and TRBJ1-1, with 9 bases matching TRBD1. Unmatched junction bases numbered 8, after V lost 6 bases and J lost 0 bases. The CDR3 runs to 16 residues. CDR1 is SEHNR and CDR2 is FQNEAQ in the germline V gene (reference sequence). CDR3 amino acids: CASSLGQGLVNTEAFF. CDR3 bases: TGTGCCAGCAGTCTAGGACAGGGGCTAGTGAACACTGAAGCTTTCTTT. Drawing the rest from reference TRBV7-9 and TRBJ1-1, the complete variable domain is DTGVSQNPRHKITKRGQNVTFRCDPISEHNRLYWYRQTLGQGPEFLTYFQNEAQLEKSRLLSDRFSAERPKGSFSTLEIQRTEQGDSAMYLCASSLGQGLVNTEAFFGQGTRLTVV.

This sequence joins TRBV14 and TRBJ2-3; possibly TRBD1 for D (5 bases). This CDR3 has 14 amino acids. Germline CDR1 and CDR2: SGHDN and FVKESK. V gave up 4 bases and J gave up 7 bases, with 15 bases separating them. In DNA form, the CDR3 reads TGTGCCAGCAGCCCTGGTGGGGCCCGATATACGCAGTATTTT. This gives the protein CASSPGGARYTQYF. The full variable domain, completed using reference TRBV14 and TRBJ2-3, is EAGVTQFPSHSVIEKGQTVTLRCDPISGHDNLYWYRRVMGKEIKFLLHFVKESKQDESGMPNNRFLAERTGGTYSTLKVQPAELEDSGVYFCASSPGGARYTQYFGPGTRLTVL.

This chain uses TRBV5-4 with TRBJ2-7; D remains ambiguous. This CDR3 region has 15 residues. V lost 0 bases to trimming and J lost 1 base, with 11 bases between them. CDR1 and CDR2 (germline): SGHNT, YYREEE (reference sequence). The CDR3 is CASSLEQASSYEQYF. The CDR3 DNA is TGTGCCAGCAGCTTGGAGCAGGCGTCGTCCTACGAGCAGTACTTC.

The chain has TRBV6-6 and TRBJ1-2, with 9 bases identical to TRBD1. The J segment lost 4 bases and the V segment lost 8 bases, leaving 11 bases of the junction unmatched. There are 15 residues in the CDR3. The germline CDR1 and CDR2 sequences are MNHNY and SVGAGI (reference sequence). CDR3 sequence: CASLSPGQGLYGYTF. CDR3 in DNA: TGTGCCAGCCTTTCGCCGGGACAGGGTCTCTATGGCTACACCTTC.

CDR3 protein: CASSFTDSGLGGQDAQFF. The CDR3 bases are TGTGCCAGCAGCTTTACGGACTCAGGACTCGGGGGGCAGGATGCGCAGTTCTTC. This rearrangement joins TRBV4-2 to TRBJ2-1, with a tentative D call TRBD2 (7 bases). V lost 5 bases, J lost 12 bases, and 32 bases lay in between. The CDR3 covers 18 residues. Germline assignment: CDR1 LGHNA and CDR2 YNFKEQ.

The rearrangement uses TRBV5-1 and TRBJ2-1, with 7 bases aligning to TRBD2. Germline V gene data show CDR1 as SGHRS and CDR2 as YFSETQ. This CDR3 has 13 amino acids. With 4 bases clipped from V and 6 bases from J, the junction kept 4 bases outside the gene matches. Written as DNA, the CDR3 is TGCGCCAGCAGCCCCGGACTAGGCAATGAGCAGTTCTTC. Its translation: CASSPGLGNEQFF.

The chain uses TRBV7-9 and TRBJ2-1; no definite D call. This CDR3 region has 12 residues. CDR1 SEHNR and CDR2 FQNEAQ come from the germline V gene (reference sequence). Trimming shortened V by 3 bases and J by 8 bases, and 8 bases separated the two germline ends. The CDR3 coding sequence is TGTGCCAGCAGCTTTTCGAGTCATGAGCAGTTCTTC. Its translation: CASSFSSHEQFF.

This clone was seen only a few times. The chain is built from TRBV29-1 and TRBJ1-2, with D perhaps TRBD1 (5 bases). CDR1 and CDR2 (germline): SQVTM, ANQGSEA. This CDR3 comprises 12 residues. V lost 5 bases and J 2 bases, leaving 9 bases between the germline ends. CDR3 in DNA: TGCAGCGTTATTGCAGGGAACTATGGCTACACCTTC. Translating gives CSVIAGNYGYTF.

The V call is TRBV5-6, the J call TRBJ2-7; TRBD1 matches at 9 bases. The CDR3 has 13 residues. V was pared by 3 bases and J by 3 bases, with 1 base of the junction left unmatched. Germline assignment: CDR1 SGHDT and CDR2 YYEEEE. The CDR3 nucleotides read TGTGCCAGCAGCTCGACAGGGGGCTACGAGCAGTACTTC. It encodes CASSSTGGYEQYF.

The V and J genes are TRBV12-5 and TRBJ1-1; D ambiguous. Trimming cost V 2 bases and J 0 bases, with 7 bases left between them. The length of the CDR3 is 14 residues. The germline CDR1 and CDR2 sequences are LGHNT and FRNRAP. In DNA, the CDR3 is TGTGCTAGTGGTTTGTTCCCGGTGAACACTGAAGCTTTCTTT. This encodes CASGLFPVNTEAFF.

The CDR3 region is CASSQVGSPFADTQYF. CDR3 DNA: TGTGCCAGCAGCCAAGTTGGGAGTCCGTTCGCAGATACGCAGTATTTT. The chain couples TRBV14 to TRBJ2-3; possible D gene TRBD2, 5 bases. V was clipped by 1 base and J by 4 bases, with 15 bases between them. Germline loops: CDR1 SGHDN, CDR2 FVKESK. CDR3 length: 16 amino acids. Filled out from reference TRBV14 and TRBJ2-3, the complete variable domain reads EAGVTQFPSHSVIEKGQTVTLRCDPISGHDNLYWYRRVMGKEIKFLLHFVKESKQDESGMPNNRFLAERTGGTYSTLKVQPAELEDSGVYFCASSQVGSPFADTQYFGPGTRLTVL.

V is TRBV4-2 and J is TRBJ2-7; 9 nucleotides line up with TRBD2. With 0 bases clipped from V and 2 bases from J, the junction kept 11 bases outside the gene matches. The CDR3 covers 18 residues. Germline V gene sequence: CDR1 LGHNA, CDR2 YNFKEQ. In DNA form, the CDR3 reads TGTGCCAGCAGCCAAGAGTTGCCTAGCGGGGTCACCACCTACGAGCAGTACTTC. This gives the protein CASSQELPSGVTTYEQYF.

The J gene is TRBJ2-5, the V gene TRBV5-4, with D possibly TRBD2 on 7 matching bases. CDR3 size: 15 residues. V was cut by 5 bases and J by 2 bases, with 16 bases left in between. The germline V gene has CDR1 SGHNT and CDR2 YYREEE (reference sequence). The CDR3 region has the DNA TGTGCCAGCAGGGGGGGGCTACAGGGTCAAGAGACCCAGTACTTC. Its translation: CASRGGLQGQETQYF. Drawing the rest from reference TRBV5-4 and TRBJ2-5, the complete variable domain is ETGVTQSPTHLIKTRGQQVTLRCSSQSGHNTVSWYQQALGQGPQFIFQYYREEENGRGNFPPRFSGLQFPNYSSELNVNALELDDSALYLCASRGGLQGQETQYFGPGTRLLVL.

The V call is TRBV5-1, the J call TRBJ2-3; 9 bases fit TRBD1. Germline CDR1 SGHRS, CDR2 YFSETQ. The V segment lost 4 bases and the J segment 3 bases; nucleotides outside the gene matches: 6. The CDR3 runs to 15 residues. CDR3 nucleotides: TGCGCCAGCAGCGAGGGACAGGGTTTAACAGATACGCAGTATTTT. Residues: CASSEGQGLTDTQYF. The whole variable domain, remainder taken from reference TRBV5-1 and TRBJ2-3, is KAGVTQTPRYLIKTRGQQVTLSCSPISGHRSVSWYQQTPGQGLQFLFEYFSETQRNKGNFPGRFSGRQFSNSRSEMNVSTLELGDSALYLCASSEGQGLTDTQYFGPGTRLTVL.

CDR3 sequence: CASSFGLAGDEQFF. The CDR3, as DNA: TGTGCCAGCAGCTTTGGACTAGCGGGGGATGAGCAGTTCTTC. The J gene is TRBJ2-1, the V gene TRBV11-3; 13 nucleotides line up with TRBD2. The CDR3 runs 14 residues. Trimming at V came to 3 bases and at J to 8 bases, leaving 1 base not matched to a gene. Germline V gives CDR1 SGHNT, CDR2 YENEEA.

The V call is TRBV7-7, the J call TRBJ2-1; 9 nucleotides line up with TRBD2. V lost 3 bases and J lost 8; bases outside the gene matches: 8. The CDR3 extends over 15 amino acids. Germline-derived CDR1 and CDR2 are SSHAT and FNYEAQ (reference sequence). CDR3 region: CASSLGGGAFDEQFF. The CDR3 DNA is TGTGCCAGCAGCTTGGGCGGGGGGGCTTTCGATGAGCAGTTCTTC. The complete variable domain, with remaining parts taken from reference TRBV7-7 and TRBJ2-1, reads GAGVSQSPRYKVTKRGQDVTLRCDPISSHATLYWYQQALGQGPEFLTYFNYEAQPDKSGLPSDRFSAERPEGSISTLTIQRTEQRDSAMYRCASSLGGGAFDEQFFGPGTRLTVL.

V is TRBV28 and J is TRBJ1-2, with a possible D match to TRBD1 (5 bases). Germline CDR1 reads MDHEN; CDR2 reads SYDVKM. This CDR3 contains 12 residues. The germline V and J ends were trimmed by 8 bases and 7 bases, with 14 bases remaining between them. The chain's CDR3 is CASYRNPLGYTF. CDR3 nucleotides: TGTGCCAGCTACAGGAACCCCCTTGGCTACACCTTC.

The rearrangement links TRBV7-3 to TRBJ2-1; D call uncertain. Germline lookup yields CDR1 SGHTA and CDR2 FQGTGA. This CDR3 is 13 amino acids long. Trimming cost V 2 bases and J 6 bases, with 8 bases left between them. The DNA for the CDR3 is TGTGCCAGCAGCTTATTTCCGGGCAATGAGCAGTTCTTC. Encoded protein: CASSLFPGNEQFF.

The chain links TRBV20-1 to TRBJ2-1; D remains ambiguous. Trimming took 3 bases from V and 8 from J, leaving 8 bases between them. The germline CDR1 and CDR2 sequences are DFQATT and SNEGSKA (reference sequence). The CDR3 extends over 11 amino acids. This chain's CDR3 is CSARYIDEQFF. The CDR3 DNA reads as TGCAGTGCTAGGTATATCGATGAGCAGTTCTTC.